A single sample gave rise to the 8 T cell receptor beta chains below, sequenced in a study of T cell repertoires in aging, cancer and after chemotherapy. A mixed TRB-A/B primer pool amplified rearranged TRB by multiplex touch-down PCR. MiXCR was run by TCRdb on the multiplex PCR reads, yielding one entry per CDR3 protein. The sample contains more than 4,500 distinct CDR3 sequences, about 25% of which appear only once. Amplification of TCR beta used genomic DNA extracted from peripheral blood. The material sequenced was blood. The receptor source for this set is a human donor in good health.

By sample share, this clonotype is medium-sized. J is TRBJ2-2 and V is TRBV10-3; TRBD2 is a possible D gene (6 bases). The CDR3 runs to 15 residues. Per germline, CDR1 ENHRY and CDR2 SYGVKD. V lost 6 bases, J lost 3 bases, and 14 bases lay in between. The CDR3 here is CAIRRDPLDTGELFF. The CDR3 coding sequence is TGTGCCATCAGGCGGGACCCTCTTGACACCGGGGAGCTGTTTTTT.

This clonotype was seen only a few times. The CDR3 loop is CASVQQPSNQPQHF. The DNA of the CDR3 is TGTGCCAGCGTACAGCAGCCTAGCAATCAGCCCCAGCATTTT. The chain recombines TRBV6-2 or TRBV6-3 with TRBJ1-5; no firm D call. This CDR3 contains 14 residues. CDR1 is MNHEY, CDR2 SVGEGT, per germline. The ends were cut back, 8 bases at V and 0 bases at J, with 11 bases in the middle.

Sample share makes this clonotype medium-sized. The chain recombines TRBV27 with TRBJ2-3, with a tentative D call TRBD1 (5 bases). Germline CDR1 reads MNHEY; CDR2 reads SMNVEV (reference sequence). The CDR3 is made up of 15 amino acids. Trimming shortened V by 5 bases and J by 0 bases, and 12 bases separated the two germline ends. In DNA, the CDR3 is TGTGCCAGCAGTGTCCAGGGCGGTAGCACAGATACGCAGTATTTT. Its protein product is CASSVQGGSTDTQYF.

By sample share, this clonotype is medium-sized. V and J are TRBV5-6 and TRBJ2-7, with D possibly being TRBD1 or TRBD2 (5 bases each). Germline V gene data show CDR1 as SGHDT and CDR2 as YYEEEE. V was clipped by 4 bases and J by 6 bases, with 17 bases between them. This CDR3 comprises 14 residues. The CDR3 loop is CASSLNMGVSEQYF. Written as DNA, the CDR3 is TGTGCCAGCAGCCTGAATATGGGGGTTAGCGAGCAGTACTTC.

The J gene is TRBJ2-7, the V gene TRBV30, with D perhaps matching TRBD2 (6 bases). Germline V gene data show CDR1 as GTSNPN and CDR2 as SVGIG (reference sequence). V shed 2 bases and J shed 3 bases, with 17 bases lying between them. The CDR3 sequence is 15 residues long. The chain's CDR3 is CAWSQASGENYEQYF. DNA of the CDR3: TGTGCCTGGAGTCAAGCCTCGGGGGAGAACTACGAGCAGTACTTC.

The gene calls are TRBV7-2 and TRBJ2-7, with 10 bases that match TRBD2. V lost 5 bases, J lost 3 bases, and 4 bases stayed unmatched. From germline, CDR1 is SGHTA and CDR2 FQGNSA. The CDR3 contains 14 residues. The CDR3 sequence: CASSPPSGGYEQYF. The CDR3 DNA follows: TGTGCCAGCAGCCCACCTAGCGGGGGCTACGAGCAGTACTTC.

V gene TRBV7-9 combines with J gene TRBJ2-2, with D possibly matching TRBD1 (6 bases). With 1 base removed from V and 4 bases from J, the gap between germline ends came to 13 bases. This CDR3 is 16 amino acids long. Looked up from germline, CDR1 is SEHNR and CDR2 is FQNEAQ (reference sequence). CDR3 coding DNA: TGTGCCAGCAGCTTAGACCTGGGGGCGCGCACCGGGGAGCTGTTTTTT. Translated: CASSLDLGARTGELFF.

By proportion, this clonotype is medium-sized. The chain recombines TRBV6-5 with TRBJ2-1; no firm D call. Trimming removed 6 bases from V and 0 bases from J, with 15 bases in between. There are 16 residues in the CDR3. Germline assignment: CDR1 MNHEY and CDR2 SVGAGI. The CDR3 DNA is TGTGCCAGCAGCCGAAGGCTATCCAACTCCTACAATGAGCAGTTCTTC. Translated, it gives CASSRRLSNSYNEQFF.